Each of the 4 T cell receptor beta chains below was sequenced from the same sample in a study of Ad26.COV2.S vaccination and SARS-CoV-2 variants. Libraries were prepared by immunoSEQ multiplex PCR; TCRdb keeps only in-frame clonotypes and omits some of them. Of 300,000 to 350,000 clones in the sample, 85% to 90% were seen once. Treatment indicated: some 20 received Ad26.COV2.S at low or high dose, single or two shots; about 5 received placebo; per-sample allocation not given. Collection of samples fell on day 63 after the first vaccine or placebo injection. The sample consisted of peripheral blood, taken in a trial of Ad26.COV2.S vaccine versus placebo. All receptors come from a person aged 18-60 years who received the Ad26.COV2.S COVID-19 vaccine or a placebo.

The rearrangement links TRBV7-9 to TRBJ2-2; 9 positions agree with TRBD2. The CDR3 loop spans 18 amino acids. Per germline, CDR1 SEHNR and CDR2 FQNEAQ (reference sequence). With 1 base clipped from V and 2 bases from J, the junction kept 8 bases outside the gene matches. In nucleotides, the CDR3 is TGTGCCAGCAGCTTAGGGTTCGGACTAGCGTCAAACACCGGGGAGCTGTTTTTT. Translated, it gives CASSLGFGLASNTGELFF.

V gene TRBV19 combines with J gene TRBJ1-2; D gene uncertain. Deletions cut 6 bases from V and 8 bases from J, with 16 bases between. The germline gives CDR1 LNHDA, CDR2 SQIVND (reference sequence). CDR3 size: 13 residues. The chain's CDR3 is CASRAGNMRGYTF. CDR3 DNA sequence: TGTGCCAGTAGGGCCGGTAATATGCGGGGCTACACCTTC.

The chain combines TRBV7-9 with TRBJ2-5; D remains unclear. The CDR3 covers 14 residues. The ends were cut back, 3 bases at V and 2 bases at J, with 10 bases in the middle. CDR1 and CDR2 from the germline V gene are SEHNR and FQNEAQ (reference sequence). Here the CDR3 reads CASSLLASQETQYF. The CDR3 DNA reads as TGTGCCAGCAGCTTGTTAGCCAGTCAAGAGACCCAGTACTTC.

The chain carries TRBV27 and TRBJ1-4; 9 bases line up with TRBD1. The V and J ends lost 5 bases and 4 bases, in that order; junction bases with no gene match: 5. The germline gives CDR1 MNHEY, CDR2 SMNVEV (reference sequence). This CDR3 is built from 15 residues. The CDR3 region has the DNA TGTGCCAGCAGTCGACAGGGGGGTTATAATGAAAAACTGTTTTTT. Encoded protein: CASSRQGGYNEKLFF. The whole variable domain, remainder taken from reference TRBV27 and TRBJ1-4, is EAQVTQNPRYLITVTGKKLTVTCSQNMNHEYMSWYRQDPGLGLRQIYYSMNVEVTDKGDVPEGYKVSRKEKRNFPLILESPSPNQTSLYFCASSRQGGYNEKLFFGSGTQLSVL.